The clone carrying this T cell receptor (beta chain) has a single count. The same CDR3 arises from other DNA sequences in this sample as well. The entry originates in a study of blood T cell repertoires in COVID-19. Study-wide background: Sites in the United States, Italy and Spain provided acute and convalescent COVID-19 samples. The cDNA or gDNA used as material had been derived from T cells, B-cell-depleted T cells, or PBMCs.

The CDR3 length is 14 residues. J gave up 4 bases and V 5 bases, and 3 bases lay outside the gene matches. CDR1 is SEHNR, CDR2 FQNEAQ, per germline (reference sequence). Authors' processing steps: Reference gene primer amplification gave nucleated cell count estimates. Measured with immunoSEQ multiplex PCR; TCRdb has only the in-frame clones, and not every one. V, J and clone size are taken as reported in that table, and D and trimming were inferred from the DNA itself. This sample has 270,000 or so clones; approximately 90% occur once, and the top ten carry around 3%. The receptor's source is a woman aged 25 to 45 with active or convalescent COVID-19. This chain joins TRBV7-9 and TRBJ1-4, with TRBD1 matching 8 bases. The material sequenced was peripheral blood. Here the CDR3 DNA reads TGTGCCAGCAGCCTCGGACAGGGTAATGAAAAACTGTTTTTT. This encodes CASSLGQGNEKLFF.